The sequence of this T cell receptor beta chain was determined in a study of CD8 T cells in ankylosing spondylitis. This CDR3 spans 15 amino acids. The V and J ends lost 4 bases and 5 bases respectively, with 15 bases between them. Germline V gene lookup returns CDR1 SGHRS and CDR2 YFSETQ. In this sample, this clonotype turned up a few times. TCRdb recomputed calls from the 5' RACE reads with MiXCR, one row per CDR3 protein. The data contain roughly 35,000 distinct CDR3 sequences, about 15% of them seen just once; the ten biggest clones take up roughly 45%. The sequence derives from a male donor with ankylosing spondylitis or in good health (not recorded which). V and J are TRBV5-1 and TRBJ2-2; D is uncertain. The specimen was blood. The chain's CDR3 is CASSPGPTFTGELFF. CDR3 nucleotides: TGCGCCAGCAGCCCCGGCCCCACATTTACCGGGGAGCTGTTTTTT.